Listed here are 13 T cell receptor beta chains from one sample, sequenced in a study of blood T cell repertoires in COVID-19. TCRdb keeps only in-frame clones here, not all; method: immunoSEQ multiplex PCR. The sample shows roughly 76,000 clones, around 87% of them seen only once. The sequenced sample consisted of peripheral blood. These receptors came from a woman in her late teens or twenties with acute or convalescent COVID-19.

The genes are TRBV7-2 and TRBJ2-7; 8 nucleotides line up with TRBD2. There are 14 residues in the CDR3. The junction had 9 bases not matched to a gene; V was cut back by 5 bases and J by 6 bases. Germline V gene data show CDR1 as SGHTA and CDR2 as FQGNSA. CDR3 nucleotides: TGTGCCAGCAGCGCCAGTCTCGGGACTAGCGAGCAGTACTTC. Protein: CASSASLGTSEQYF.

The chain combines TRBV11-2 with TRBJ2-3; D is ambiguous. Trimming stripped 0 bases from V and 3 bases from J, with 7 bases between. CDR1 is SGHAT and CDR2 is FQNNGV in the germline V gene. This CDR3 contains 14 residues. DNA of the CDR3: TGTGCCAGCAGCTTAGAGTGGGCGACAGATACGCAGTATTTT. Translated, it gives CASSLEWATDTQYF.

This clone has a single count. This chain's CDR3 is CAWSGGVLPGNTIYF. CDR3 in DNA: TGTGCCTGGAGTGGGGGGGTATTGCCTGGAAACACCATATATTTT. The J gene is TRBJ1-3, the V gene TRBV30, with D possibly matching TRBD1 (5 bases). The CDR3 loop spans 15 amino acids. Germline V gene sequence: CDR1 GTSNPN, CDR2 SVGIG (reference sequence). V lost 1 base and J 2 bases, leaving 12 bases between the germline ends.

V is TRBV3-1 (or the pseudogene TRBV3-2) and J is TRBJ1-1, with TRBD1 as a possible D gene (6 bases). Germline CDR1 LGHDT, CDR2 YNNKEL (reference sequence). This CDR3 is built from 16 residues. Trimming left V 3 bases short and J 0 bases short, with 14 bases between. The CDR3 DNA sequence: TGTGCCAGCAGCCACGGACAGAGAAGCATGAACACTGAAGCTTTCTTT. It encodes CASSHGQRSMNTEAFF.

The chain carries TRBV7-9 and TRBJ2-5; D not resolved. There are 14 residues in the CDR3. In germline, CDR1 is SEHNR, CDR2 FQNEAQ (reference sequence). The germline V and J ends were trimmed by 1 base and 3 bases, with 9 bases remaining between them. Written as DNA, the CDR3 is TGTGCCAGCAGCTTAGGGCCGCCCAAAGAGACCCAGTACTTC. Translation: CASSLGPPKETQYF.

The chain is built from TRBV12-3 or TRBV12-4 and TRBJ2-1; no firm D call. This CDR3 has 13 amino acids. V shed 2 bases and J shed 5 bases, with 7 bases lying between them. CDR3 coding DNA: TGTGCCAGCAGTTTATTTCGGGACAATGAGCAGTTCTTC. It is translated as CASSLFRDNEQFF.

The chain carries TRBV28 and TRBJ2-7; TRBD2 matches at 12 bases. The germline V gene encodes CDR1 MDHEN and CDR2 SYDVKM. The CDR3 consists of 15 residues. The V and J ends lost 5 bases and 6 bases, in that order; junction bases with no gene match: 8. For the CDR3, the DNA is TGTGCCAGCAGTGGGCGGACTAGCGGGGTGGGCGAGCAGTACTTC. It yields the protein CASSGRTSGVGEQYF.

This CDR3 reads CASSGGQGGGYTF. CDR3 nucleotide sequence: TGCGCCAGCAGCGGAGGACAGGGTGGTGGCTACACCTTC. The chain is built from TRBV5-1 and TRBJ1-2, with 8 nucleotides matching TRBD1. This CDR3 region has 13 residues. Germline CDR1 is SGHRS and CDR2 is YFSETQ. The V segment lost 4 bases and the J segment 7 bases; nucleotides outside the gene matches: 6.

The V gene is TRBV6-5, the J gene TRBJ1-1; tentatively, D is TRBD1 (5 bases). V lost 5 bases and J 5 bases, leaving 15 bases between the germline ends. There are 14 residues in the CDR3. Germline V lookup: CDR1 MNHEY, CDR2 SVGAGI. CDR3 loop: CASSPRGVGTEAFF. CDR3 nucleotide sequence: TGTGCCAGCAGTCCTCGGGGGGTAGGTACTGAAGCTTTCTTT.

The chain uses TRBV15 and TRBJ2-7, with 9 bases fitting TRBD1. From germline, CDR1 is LNHNV and CDR2 YYDKDF (reference sequence). The V segment lost 0 bases and the J segment 1 base; nucleotides outside the gene matches: 1. The CDR3 totals 15 residues. CDR3 in amino acids: CATSREQGASYEQYF. The DNA for the CDR3 is TGTGCCACCAGCAGAGAACAGGGGGCTTCCTACGAGCAGTACTTC.

The chain is built from TRBV11-2 and TRBJ1-2, with a possible D match to TRBD1 (6 bases). The CDR3 is 16 amino acids. With 1 base removed from V and 0 bases from J, the gap between germline ends came to 12 bases. Germline CDR1 is SGHAT and CDR2 is FQNNGV. The CDR3 region is CASSLALPGANYGYTF. The CDR3 region has the DNA TGTGCCAGCAGCTTAGCACTACCAGGGGCTAACTATGGCTACACCTTC.

The chain joins TRBV2 to TRBJ2-3; the D is unclear. The CDR3 covers 12 residues. Germline V CDR1 and CDR2: SNHLY, FYNNEI. Trimming left V 5 bases short and J 3 bases short, with 6 bases between. The CDR3 spells CASSKLTDTQYF. DNA of the CDR3: TGTGCCAGCAGTAAATTAACAGATACGCAGTATTTT.

This chain joins TRBV14 and TRBJ1-3; D may be TRBD1 (6 bases). The ends were cut back, 0 bases at V and 5 bases at J, with 11 bases in the middle. CDR3 length: 15 residues. Germline CDR1 SGHDN, CDR2 FVKESK. CDR3 in amino acids: CASSQESTGRNTIYF. CDR3 nucleotide sequence: TGTGCCAGCAGCCAAGAATCGACAGGACGAAACACCATATATTTT.